The rows below give T cell receptor beta chains drawn from one sample of a study of cytomegalovirus exposure and HLA in healthy donors. Profiled with immunoSEQ multiplex PCR; TCRdb holds only in-frame clones, not every one. The sample includes roughly 45,000 clones. Sequenced material: PBMCs. These receptors all come from a woman aged 25 to 39 in good health and CMV-seronegative. The CDR3 runs from the conserved cysteine through the conserved F or W. D genes are given only for firm matches.

D gene,V gene,J gene,CDR3 protein,CDR3 DNA
TRBD2,TRBV19,TRBJ2-1,CASSTTSGSYNEQFF,TGTGCCAGTAGTACTACTAGCGGCTCCTACAATGAGCAGTTCTTC
NA,TRBV4-2,TRBJ1-2,CASSQVQGINYGYTF,TGTGCCAGCAGCCAAGTCCAGGGAATTAACTATGGCTACACCTTC
TRBD2,TRBV9,TRBJ2-7,CASSVAGAGDYEQYF,TGTGCCAGCAGCGTAGCTGGAGCGGGAGATTACGAGCAGTACTTC
NA,TRBV29-1,TRBJ2-7,CSVTRAYEQYF,TGCAGTGTTACCAGGGCATACGAGCAGTACTTC
TRBD1,TRBV4-1,TRBJ2-5,CASSQELGQGRQETQYF,TGCGCCAGCAGCCAAGAACTGGGACAGGGGAGACAAGAGACCCAGTACTTC
TRBD2,TRBV10-3,TRBJ2-7,CAISSGGAYEQYF,TGTGCCATCTCCAGCGGGGGGGCCTACGAGCAGTACTTC
NA,TRBV14,TRBJ2-4,CASSQDWEASGKGAKNIQYF,TGTGCCAGCAGCCAAGATTGGGAAGCCTCAGGGAAAGGAGCCAAAAACATTCAGTACTTC
NA,TRBV18,TRBJ2-3,CASATRISGGTDTQYF,TGTGCCAGCGCTACGCGGATAAGCGGAGGCACAGATACGCAGTATTTT
NA,TRBV7-2,TRBJ2-7,CASSSSGASYEQYF,TGTGCCAGCAGCTCCTCTGGGGCCTCCTACGAGCAGTACTTC
NA,TRBV6-5,TRBJ2-3,CATRRRGGDTQYF,TGTGCCACCCGAAGGAGGGGAGGAGATACGCAGTATTTT
NA,TRBV5-4,TRBJ2-2,CASSPRGIANTGELFF,TGTGCCAGCAGCCCCCGAGGGATCGCGAACACCGGGGAGCTGTTTTTT
NA,TRBV6-5,TRBJ1-2,CASSLGPRDYGYTF,TGTGCCAGCAGTTTGGGGCCCCGGGACTATGGCTACACCTTC
TRBD2,TRBV18,TRBJ2-2,CASSPVTSGVSTPGELFF,TGTGCCAGCTCACCAGTGACTAGCGGTGTTTCCACCCCCGGGGAGCTGTTTTTT
NA,TRBV28,TRBJ1-5,CASSLIEQPQHF,TGTGCCAGCAGTTTAATCGAGCAGCCCCAGCATTTT
TRBD1,TRBV30,TRBJ2-1,CAWNRDRAGDIPYNEQFF,TGTGCCTGGAACCGGGACAGGGCGGGGGACATTCCCTACAATGAGCAGTTCTTC
NA,TRBV6-5,TRBJ2-7,CASSYSWRGIAYEQYF,TGTGCCAGCAGTTACTCTTGGCGGGGAATAGCCTACGAGCAGTACTTC
TRBD2,TRBV7-6,TRBJ2-7,CASSLARREGRKSYEQYF,TGTGCCAGCAGCTTAGCGCGGCGGGAGGGCCGAAAATCCTACGAGCAGTACTTC
NA,TRBV19,TRBJ1-1,CASSTDTYTEAFF,TGTGCCAGTAGCACCGACACATACACTGAAGCTTTCTTT
NA,TRBV19,TRBJ2-1,CATRVALTHNEQFF,TGTGCCACAAGAGTAGCCCTAACGCACAATGAGCAGTTCTTC
TRBD1,TRBV19,TRBJ1-1,CASNRQGVSNTEAFF,TGTGCCAGTAACCGACAGGGGGTTTCGAACACTGAAGCTTTCTTT
NA,TRBV7-2,TRBJ2-5,CASSPASVQETQYF,TGTGCCAGCAGCCCGGCCAGCGTCCAAGAGACCCAGTACTTC
NA,TRBV6-6,TRBJ1-1,CASSLDGGSTEAFF,TGTGCCAGCAGCCTGGATGGAGGGAGCACTGAAGCTTTCTTT
NA,TRBV5-1,TRBJ2-5,CASSLIADKETQYF,TGCGCCAGCAGCTTAATAGCGGATAAAGAGACCCAGTACTTC
NA,TRBV28,TRBJ2-7,CASTRGGGSRYEQYF,TGTGCCAGCACTCGTGGGGGCGGGAGCCGCTACGAGCAGTACTTC
TRBD2,TRBV25-1,TRBJ2-1,CASSSGTSRFF,TGTGCCAGCAGTTCCGGGACTAGTAGGTTCTTC
NA,TRBV7-9,TRBJ1-2,CASSTTGSGYGYTF,TGTGCCAGCAGCACTACAGGGAGTGGGTATGGCTACACCTTC
NA,TRBV4-1,TRBJ1-5,CASSLLQTGQPQHF,TGCGCCAGCAGCCTCCTCCAGACAGGTCAGCCCCAGCATTTT
NA,TRBV4-1,TRBJ2-7,CASSQDFPDYPTYEQYF,TGCGCCAGCAGCCAAGATTTTCCGGACTATCCAACCTACGAGCAGTACTTC
TRBD2,TRBV30,TRBJ2-1,CAWTLWDYLIYNEQFF,TGTGCCTGGACCCTCTGGGACTACCTTATCTACAATGAGCAGTTCTTC
NA,TRBV7-8,TRBJ1-3,CASSSLLSGNTIYF,TGTGCCAGCAGCTCCCTTCTCTCTGGAAACACCATATATTTT
NA,TRBV7-6,TRBJ1-2,CASSPQGLGPGYTF,TGTGCCAGCAGCCCGCAGGGCCTTGGCCCGGGCTACACCTTC
NA,TRBV29-1,TRBJ2-3,CSVATGSADTQYF,TGCAGCGTTGCTACAGGGTCCGCAGATACGCAGTATTTT
TRBD2,TRBV5-1,TRBJ2-7,CASGGVMGRPYEQYF,TGCGCCAGCGGGGGGGTTATGGGAAGGCCCTACGAGCAGTACTTC
NA,TRBV18,TRBJ2-2,CASSPRAGVNTGELFF,TGTGCCAGCTCACCTCGGGCCGGGGTGAACACCGGGGAGCTGTTTTTT
TRBD1,TRBV30,TRBJ1-1,CAWGTVGTEAFF,TGTGCCTGGGGGACAGTGGGCACTGAAGCTTTCTTT
TRBD2,TRBV10-1,TRBJ2-7,CASSVGTSGIDEQYF,TGCGCCAGCAGTGTTGGGACTAGCGGGATCGACGAGCAGTACTTC